The 13 T cell receptor beta chains in this list originate from one sample, sequenced in a study of a mutant IDH1 vaccine in newly diagnosed glioma. These TCRs' antigens remain unknown. As to time point: week 47, end of study. One vaccine dose held 300 ug of mutant IDH1 20-mer peptide and came with topical imiquimod. Profiling relied on immunoSEQ multiplex PCR, and the TCRdb table lists in-frame clones only, not all of them. The sample shows 75,000 to 95,000 clones, roughly nine tenths of them seen only once. Sample: PBMCs, taken from a glioma patient whose treatment included an IDH1 peptide vaccine. The receptors derive from a woman aged 50 to 60 with glioma.

This chain links TRBV27 with TRBJ2-1; D gene uncertain. Germline V gene data show CDR1 as MNHEY and CDR2 as SMNVEV (reference sequence). This CDR3 is 13 amino acids long. V lost 5 bases and J lost 3, with 8 bases in between. DNA for the CDR3: TGTGCCAGCAGTCTAAACAGCTACAATGAGCAGTTCTTC. Residues: CASSLNSYNEQFF.

This sequence joins TRBV9 and TRBJ1-2; possible D gene TRBD1, 5 bases. Germline assignment: CDR1 SGDLS and CDR2 YYNGEE. V shed 2 bases and J shed 13 bases, with 12 bases lying between them. CDR3 size: 11 residues. The CDR3 sequence is CASSVGPIFTF. Here the CDR3 DNA reads TGTGCCAGCAGCGTGGGGCCCATTTTCACCTTC.

The chain carries TRBV11-3 and TRBJ2-3; tentatively, D is TRBD1 (6 bases). The germline gives CDR1 SGHNT, CDR2 YENEEA. The CDR3 runs to 15 residues. Trimming stripped 4 bases from V and 7 bases from J, with 18 bases between. CDR3 amino acids: CASSYSGPQGNTQYF. CDR3 sequence (DNA): TGTGCCAGCAGCTACTCGGGCCCCCAGGGGAATACGCAGTATTTT.

The CDR3 protein is CASSSPGQNFHEQYF. Here the CDR3 DNA reads TGTGCCAGCAGTTCTCCGGGACAGAATTTCCACGAGCAGTACTTC. This chain links TRBV28 with TRBJ2-7; 7 nucleotides agree with TRBD1. The CDR3 is 15 amino acids. V trimming: 4 bases; J trimming: 5 bases; junction bases outside the gene matches: 11. Germline-derived CDR1 and CDR2 are MDHEN and SYDVKM.

The sample holds one count of this clone. CDR3: CASSVTPTVEQFF. Written as DNA, the CDR3 is TGTGCCAGCAGCGTAACTCCGACGGTTGAGCAGTTCTTC. The rearrangement uses TRBV9 and TRBJ2-1; D not certain. V dropped 1 base and J dropped 9 bases, with 11 bases sitting between them. The CDR3 sequence is 13 residues long. CDR1 is SGDLS and CDR2 is YYNGEE in the germline V gene.

DNA of the CDR3: TGTGCCAGCAGCTTGCTGCGGGGGCCGGTGGAGGAGCAGTTCTTC. This sequence encodes CASSLLRGPVEEQFF. This chain links TRBV5-6 with TRBJ2-1; D might be TRBD2 (7 bases). V was pared by 1 base and J by 10 bases, with 18 bases between. In germline, CDR1 is SGHDT, CDR2 YYEEEE. CDR3 size: 15 residues.

J is TRBJ2-1 and V is TRBV25-1; D ambiguous. The V and J ends lost 7 bases and 3 bases respectively, with 4 bases between them. The CDR3 is made up of 11 amino acids. Per germline, CDR1 MGHDK and CDR2 SYGVNS. DNA of the CDR3: TGTGCCAGCACCATCTACAATGAGCAGTTCTTC. Translated, it gives CASTIYNEQFF.

This sequence joins TRBV5-8 and TRBJ2-1, with D tentatively TRBD1 (6 bases). This CDR3 has 15 residues. CDR1 SGHTS and CDR2 YDEGEE come from the germline V gene. Trimming cost V 5 bases and J 5 bases, with 17 bases left between them. The CDR3 reads CASSVQGIVNNEQFF. CDR3 DNA: TGTGCCAGCAGTGTACAGGGAATCGTAAACAATGAGCAGTTCTTC. Drawing the rest from reference TRBV5-8 and TRBJ2-1, the complete variable domain is EAGVTQSPTHLIKTRGQQATLRCSPISGHTSVYWYQQALGLGLQFLLWYDEGEERNRGNFPPRFSGRQFPNYSSELNVNALELEDSALYLCASSVQGIVNNEQFFGPGTRLTVL.

The chain is built from TRBV27 and TRBJ1-1, with a weak D call TRBD1 (6 bases). Germline CDR1 reads MNHEY; CDR2 reads SMNVEV (reference sequence). This CDR3 region has 13 residues. The germline V and J ends were trimmed by 6 bases and 4 bases, with 12 bases remaining between them. In DNA, the CDR3 is TGTGCCAGCAGCAGCGACAGGACCACTGAAGCTTTCTTT. It specifies CASSSDRTTEAFF.

This chain connects TRBV27 to TRBJ2-5, with 11 nucleotides matching TRBD2. Trimming took 7 bases from V and 5 from J; bases not matched to a gene: 9. Germline V gives CDR1 MNHEY, CDR2 SMNVEV (reference sequence). The CDR3 length is 15 residues. In nucleotides, the CDR3 is TGTGCCAGCAATGGTAGCGGGAGGGCCCGGGAGACCCAGTACTTC. Protein: CASNGSGRARETQYF.

This clone was found once. The chain combines TRBV28 with TRBJ2-7, with 10 positions matching TRBD2. Germline lookup yields CDR1 MDHEN and CDR2 SYDVKM. The V segment lost 4 bases and the J segment 5 bases; nucleotides outside the gene matches: 5. There are 14 residues in the CDR3. The CDR3 DNA follows: TGTGCCAGCAGTTCTCCTAGCGGGAGTAACGAGCAGTACTTC. As protein: CASSSPSGSNEQYF. Complete variable domain (other parts from reference TRBV28 and TRBJ2-7): DVKVTQSSRYLVKRTGEKVFLECVQDMDHENMFWYRQDPGLGLRLIYFSYDVKMKEKGDIPEGYSVSREKKERFSLILESASTNQTSMYLCASSSPSGSNEQYFGPGTRLTVT.

The J gene is TRBJ2-7, the V gene TRBV7-9; 9 nucleotides align to TRBD1. The germline gives CDR1 SEHNR, CDR2 FQNEAQ (reference sequence). The trim removed 6 bases at V and 4 bases at J, leaving 7 bases unmatched. The CDR3 covers 14 residues. The CDR3 bases are TGTGCCAGCAGTTTTCCGGGACAGGGATACGAGCAGTACTTC. It yields the protein CASSFPGQGYEQYF. The whole variable domain, filled in from reference TRBV7-9 and TRBJ2-7, reads DTGVSQNPRHKITKRGQNVTFRCDPISEHNRLYWYRQTLGQGPEFLTYFQNEAQLEKSRLLSDRFSAERPKGSFSTLEIQRTEQGDSAMYLCASSFPGQGYEQYFGPGTRLTVT.

The chain has TRBV7-3 and TRBJ2-1; 9 nucleotides line up with TRBD2. This CDR3 comprises 15 residues. Germline V gives CDR1 SGHTA, CDR2 FQGTGA. V was clipped by 3 bases and J by 6 bases; unmatched bases: 6. CDR3 DNA sequence: TGTGCCAGCAGCTTCTTAGCGGGAGATTCCAATGAGCAGTTCTTC. As protein: CASSFLAGDSNEQFF. The full variable domain, its missing parts supplied by reference TRBV7-3 and TRBJ2-1, is GAGVSQTPSNKVTEKGKYVELRCDPISGHTALYWYRQSLGQGPEFLIYFQGTGAADDSGLPNDRFFAVRPEGSVSTLKIQRTERGDSAVYLCASSFLAGDSNEQFFGPGTRLTVL.